The T cell receptor beta chain under discussion was sequenced for a study of blood T cell repertoires in COVID-19. Symptom resolution, clearance, or two negative PCRs marked donors in Cohort 3 as recovered. With 4 bases clipped from V and 4 bases from J, the junction kept 7 bases outside the gene matches. Per germline, CDR1 SGHRS and CDR2 YFSETQ. The CDR3 covers 15 residues. Authors' data handling: Amplification from reference gene primers served as the basis for estimated nucleated cell counts. Measured with immunoSEQ multiplex PCR; TCRdb has only the in-frame clones, and not every one. The V and J calls and clone size come from that table; D and trimming were worked out from the DNA. The sample lists fewer than 350,000 clones, around 85% occurring once.

Sequencing was carried out using PBMCs or T cells enriched from blood (not recorded which). The chain uses TRBV5-1 and TRBJ2-1; 8 bases line up with TRBD1. The receptor's source is a man in his thirties or forties who had recovered from COVID-19. Here the CDR3 reads CASSMTGDRYNEQFF. The CDR3 region has the DNA TGCGCCAGCAGCATGACAGGGGATAGGTACAATGAGCAGTTCTTC.